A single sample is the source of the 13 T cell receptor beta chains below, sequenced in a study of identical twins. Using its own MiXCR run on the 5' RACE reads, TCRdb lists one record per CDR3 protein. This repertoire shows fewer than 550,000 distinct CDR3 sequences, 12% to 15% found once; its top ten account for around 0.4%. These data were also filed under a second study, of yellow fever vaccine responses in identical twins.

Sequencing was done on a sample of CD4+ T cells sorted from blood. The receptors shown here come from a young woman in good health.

CDR3 sequence: CAISSAGGQRETQYF. Here the CDR3 DNA reads TGTGCCATCAGTAGTGCGGGGGGCCAACGAGAGACCCAGTACTTC. The rearrangement links TRBV10-3 to TRBJ2-5, with 8 bases aligning to TRBD2. The germline gives CDR1 ENHRY, CDR2 SYGVKD. Trimming took 5 bases from V and 4 from J; bases not matched to a gene: 9. CDR3 length: 15 amino acids.

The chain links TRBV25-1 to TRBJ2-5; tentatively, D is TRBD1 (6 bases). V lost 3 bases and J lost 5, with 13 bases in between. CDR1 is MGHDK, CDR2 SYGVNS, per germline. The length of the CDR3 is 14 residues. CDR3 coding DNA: TGTGCCAGCAGTGAGACAGGCCCTGGGGAGACCCAGTACTTC. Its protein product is CASSETGPGETQYF.

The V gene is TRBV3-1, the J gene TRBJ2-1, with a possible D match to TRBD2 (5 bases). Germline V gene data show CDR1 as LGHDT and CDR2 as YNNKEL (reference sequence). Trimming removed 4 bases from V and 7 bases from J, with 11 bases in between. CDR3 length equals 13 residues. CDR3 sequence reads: CASSPGSRNEQFF. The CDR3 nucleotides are TGTGCCAGCAGCCCGGGGTCCAGGAATGAGCAGTTCTTC.

The DNA for the CDR3 is TGTGCCACCGCAGGCTCGCATACCGGGACAGTCCTTGCTGAGCAGTTCTTC. It codes for CATAGSHTGTVLAEQFF. The J gene is TRBJ2-1, the V gene TRBV24-1, with 7 nucleotides matching TRBD1. From germline, CDR1 is KGHDR and CDR2 SFDVKD. This CDR3 is 17 amino acids long. Unmatched junction bases numbered 22, after V lost 9 bases and J lost 9 bases.

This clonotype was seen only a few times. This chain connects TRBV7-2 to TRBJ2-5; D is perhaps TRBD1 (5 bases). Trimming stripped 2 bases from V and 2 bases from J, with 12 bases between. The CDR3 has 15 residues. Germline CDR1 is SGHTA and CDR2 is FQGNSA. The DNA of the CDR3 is TGTGCCAGCAGCTTAAGCCATAGACAGCAAGAGACCCAGTACTTC. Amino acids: CASSLSHRQQETQYF.

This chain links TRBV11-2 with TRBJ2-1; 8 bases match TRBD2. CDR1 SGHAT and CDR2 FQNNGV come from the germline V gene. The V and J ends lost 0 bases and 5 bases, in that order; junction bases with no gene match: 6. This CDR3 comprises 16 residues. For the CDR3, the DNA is TGTGCCAGCAGCTTAGAGCTGTCGGGGGGGAACAATGAGCAGTTCTTC. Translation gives CASSLELSGGNNEQFF.

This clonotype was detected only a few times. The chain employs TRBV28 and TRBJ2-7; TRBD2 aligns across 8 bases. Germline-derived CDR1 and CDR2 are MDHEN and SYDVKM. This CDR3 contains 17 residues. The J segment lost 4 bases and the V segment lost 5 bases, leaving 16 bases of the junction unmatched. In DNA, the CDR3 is TGTGCCAGCAGTCGCGGACTAGCCTACGTTCAAAAATACGAGCAGTACTTC. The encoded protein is CASSRGLAYVQKYEQYF.

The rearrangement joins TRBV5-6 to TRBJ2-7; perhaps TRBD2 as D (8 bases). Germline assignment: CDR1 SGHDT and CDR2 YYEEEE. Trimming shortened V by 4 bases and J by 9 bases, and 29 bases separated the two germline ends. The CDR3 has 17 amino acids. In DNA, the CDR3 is TGTGCCAGCAGCCCCTATCGGGAGGGGGCGGTGGGATCCTCGCAGTACTTC. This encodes CASSPYREGAVGSSQYF.

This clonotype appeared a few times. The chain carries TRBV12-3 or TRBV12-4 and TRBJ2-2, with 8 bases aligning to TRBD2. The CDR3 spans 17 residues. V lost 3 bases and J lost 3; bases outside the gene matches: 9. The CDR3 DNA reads TGTGCCAGCAGTTTCCCGGACGGGAGGGCCCACACCGGGGAGCTGTTTTTT. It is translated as CASSFPDGRAHTGELFF.

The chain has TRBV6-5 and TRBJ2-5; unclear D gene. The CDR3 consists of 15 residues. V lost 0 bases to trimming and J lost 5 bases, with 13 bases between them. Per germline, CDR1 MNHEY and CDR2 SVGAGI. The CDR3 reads CASSYSFAGWETQYF. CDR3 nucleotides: TGTGCCAGCAGTTACTCTTTTGCAGGCTGGGAGACCCAGTACTTC.

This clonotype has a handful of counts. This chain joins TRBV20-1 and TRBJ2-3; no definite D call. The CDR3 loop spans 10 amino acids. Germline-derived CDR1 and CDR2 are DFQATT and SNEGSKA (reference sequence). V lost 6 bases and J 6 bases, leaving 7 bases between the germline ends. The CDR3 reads CSAGRDTQYF. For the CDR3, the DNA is TGCAGTGCCGGACGTGATACGCAGTATTTT.

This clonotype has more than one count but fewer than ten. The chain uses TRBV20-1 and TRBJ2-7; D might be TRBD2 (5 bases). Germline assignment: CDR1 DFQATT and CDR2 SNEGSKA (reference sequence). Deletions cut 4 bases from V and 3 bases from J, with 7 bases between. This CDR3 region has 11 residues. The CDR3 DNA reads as TGCAGTGCTAAACTAGTCTACGAGCAGTACTTC. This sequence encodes CSAKLVYEQYF.

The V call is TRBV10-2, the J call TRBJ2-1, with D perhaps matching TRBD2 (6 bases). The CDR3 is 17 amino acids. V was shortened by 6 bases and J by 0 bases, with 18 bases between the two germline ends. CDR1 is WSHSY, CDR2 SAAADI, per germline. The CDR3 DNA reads TGCGCCAGCAGCGCCCTGGCTGGGGGGAGCTCCTACAATGAGCAGTTCTTC. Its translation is CASSALAGGSSYNEQFF.